The source of this TCR beta chain is a study of blood T cells in healthy people across ages (dated by TCRdb to between 2015 and 2016). Regarding the research as a whole: In model experiments, roughly one uniquely barcoded TCR beta cDNA molecule per two T cells was captured by template switching. To avoid experimental bias, donors of different ages were spread randomly across the sequencing lanes. To track age-related changes in TCR beta repertoire diversity, the study relied on deep sequencing normalized with unique cDNA molecular identifiers. The study analyzed two additional independent replicas of 1 million unique cDNA reads from the same blood draw for two donors, one aged 18 to 30 and one aged 80 or older. The donors were divided into four age groups: young (average about 16 years), middle-aged (approximately 39), aged (approximately 64) and long-lived (roughly 88). Summary of the overall study and its limitations: Observed TCR beta diversity correlated strongly with the percentage of naive T cells measured by flow cytometry. The CMV infection status of donors was not known, potentially confounding age-related changes in expanded clonotypes. Estimates of total diversity based on one million sequenced T cells were regarded as lower bounds and as underestimates. The long-lived group showed more naive CD4+ T cells, fewer expanded clones and increased TCR diversity than the aged group, suggesting age selection. Because profiling used bulk unsorted PBMCs, naive and antigen-experienced compartments could not be compared conclusively. Observed TCR beta diversity per million T cells fell roughly linearly with age, and a significant reduction was already apparent by age around 40.

There are many counts of this clonotype. What this receptor recognizes is not known. Base qualities are not recorded, but no much larger clone differs from it by a single base. Libraries were prepared through 5' RACE. Sequenced using an Illumina HiSeq 2500. A second PCR of roughly 7 to 11 cycles was performed with a sample-barcoded 5' primer and a J-beta primer mix. A template-switch 5' adaptor carrying 12 random nucleotides introduced a unique molecular identifier onto each TCR beta cDNA molecule. Each sample yielded at least 3 million CDR3-containing paired-end reads. First-strand cDNA was synthesized from all RNA with the Mint cDNA synthesis kit, primed by a TRBC-specific oligonucleotide. Following uracil-DNA glycosylase treatment, all cDNA underwent a first 18-cycle PCR with the universal primers M1SS and BC2_uni_R. As for the authors' bioinformatics: For normalization, 1 million high-quality reads, each with a distinct molecular identifier, were randomly selected from each sample. Reads sharing molecular identifiers were discarded rather than binned into consensus sequences. MiTCR, with a Q25 quality threshold and the strictest error-elimination algorithm, was used for CDR3 identification, clonotype clustering and error correction. Lower-bound total TCR beta diversity was estimated with a nonparametric unseen species model using Euler transformation. Through fastp at Q25 and MiXCR, TCRdb rebuilt clones from the public reads, retaining in-frame beta chains. Rows with one shared CDR3 protein collapse into an entry with the most common genes and DNA. The V and J calls come from TCRdb's annotation, not from the publication. The sample contains 650,000 to 700,000 distinct CDR3 sequences, approximately 52% of them found a single time. In total, the top ten clones hold roughly 13% of the sample.

Systemically healthy Caucasian individuals from Russia, approximately 39 in total and aged roughly 6 to 100 years, were included as donors. Each donor gave around 9.5 milliliters of peripheral blood, collected into EDTA-treated Vacutainer tubes. Ficoll-Paque density-gradient centrifugation was used to isolate PBMCs, with at least 6.5 million obtained per sample. Trizol reagent was used to extract total RNA from PBMCs, with at least 6 micrograms per sample. The percentages of naive CD45RAhigh/CD27high T cells were determined by flow cytometry on a PBMC aliquot from every donor. Relative to germline, V is 1 base shorter and J is 5 bases shorter, with 11 bases between their ends. Spanning cysteine to phenylalanine, the CDR3 consists of 14 amino acids. CDR3 DNA is the only sequence kept; it has 42 bases, read in frame from the first base.

Input material: blood. Rearrangement joined TRBV12-3 or TRBV12-4 to TRBJ2-5, with the D call tentatively TRBD1 or TRBD2, each fitting 6 bases. This sequence originates from an elderly woman in good health. The sequenced DNA: TGTGCCAGCAGTTTAGACGGGGGCTGGGAGACCCAGTACTTC. Translated, this gives CASSLDGGWETQYF.